These T cell receptor beta chains were read from a single sample in a study of blood T cell repertoires in COVID-19. Data came from immunoSEQ multiplex PCR; TCRdb stores just in-frame clones and leaves some out. The sample yields some 310,000 clones, roughly 90% seen once. The sequenced material came from peripheral blood. The receptors originated from a woman aged 25 to 39 with COVID-19, enrolled during active disease. Each CDR3 is given with its conserved first and last residue. D genes are given only for firm matches. Clone size appears in some rows only: once, few, many, or a class for an expanded clone.

J: TRBJ2-7
size: NA
V: TRBV14
D: NA
CDR3: CASSQEITVSEQYF
DNA: TGTGCCAGCAGCCAAGAGATTACAGTCAGCGAGCAGTACTTC

J: TRBJ2-1
size: once
V: TRBV24-1
D: TRBD2
CDR3: CATSDKTSGSCNEQFF
DNA: TGTGCCACCAGTGACAAGACTAGCGGGAGTTGCAATGAGCAGTTCTTC

J: TRBJ2-1
size: NA
V: TRBV7-3
D: TRBD2
CDR3: CASSSPRPGTSFNEQFF
DNA: TGTGCCAGCAGCTCTCCTAGACCCGGGACTAGTTTCAATGAGCAGTTCTTC

J: TRBJ1-5
size: NA
V: TRBV28
D: NA
CDR3: CASTRQSNQPQHF
DNA: TGTGCCAGCACAAGACAGAGCAATCAGCCCCAGCATTTT

J: TRBJ2-2
size: NA
V: TRBV5-4
D: NA
CDR3: CASSQGPLPGELFF
DNA: TGTGCCAGCAGCCAGGGTCCCCTTCCCGGGGAGCTGTTTTTT

J: TRBJ1-2
size: NA
V: TRBV7-9
D: NA
CDR3: CASSLGGDNNYGYTF
DNA: TGTGCCAGCAGCTTAGGAGGGGACAACAACTATGGCTACACCTTC

J: TRBJ1-2
size: once
V: TRBV12-5
D: NA
CDR3: CASGLSEDAEIGGYTF
DNA: TGTGCTAGTGGTTTGTCGGAGGATGCGGAGATCGGTGGCTACACCTTC

J: TRBJ1-1
size: NA
V: TRBV28
D: NA
CDR3: CASTLGGKTEAFF
DNA: TGTGCCAGCACCCTGGGGGGTAAGACTGAAGCTTTCTTT

J: TRBJ1-1
size: NA
V: TRBV5-1
D: NA
CDR3: CASSLGHGSTEAFF
DNA: TGCGCCAGCAGCTTGGGACACGGATCCACTGAAGCTTTCTTT

J: TRBJ1-1
size: NA
V: TRBV7-8
D: TRBD1
CDR3: CASSPDRGRAFF
DNA: TGTGCCAGCAGCCCTGACAGGGGTCGAGCTTTCTTT

J: TRBJ2-3
size: NA
V: TRBV3-1/TRBV3-2
D: NA
CDR3: CASSQGTGIDTQYF
DNA: TGTGCCAGCAGCCAAGGAACAGGGATAGATACGCAGTATTTT

J: TRBJ2-7
size: NA
V: TRBV7-2
D: NA
CDR3: CASSLSGVGGEQYF
DNA: TGTGCCAGCAGCTTGTCGGGAGTGGGGGGCGAGCAGTACTTC

J: TRBJ2-7
size: once
V: TRBV28
D: NA
CDR3: CASSLGRGGSREQYF
DNA: TGTGCCAGCAGTTTAGGAAGGGGGGGATCACGCGAGCAGTACTTC

J: TRBJ2-2
size: NA
V: TRBV28
D: TRBD2
CDR3: CASSWGGRNTGELFF
DNA: TGTGCCAGCAGCTGGGGGGGTAGGAACACCGGGGAGCTGTTTTTT

J: TRBJ1-1
size: NA
V: TRBV3-1/TRBV3-2
D: NA
CDR3: CASSQGPTNTEAFF
DNA: TGTGCCAGCAGCCAAGGGCCCACGAACACTGAAGCTTTCTTT

J: TRBJ1-1
size: once
V: TRBV7-3
D: NA
CDR3: CASSLTQNTEAFF
DNA: TGTGCCAGCAGCCTCACACAGAACACTGAAGCTTTCTTT

J: TRBJ2-4
size: NA
V: TRBV30
D: TRBD2
CDR3: CAWNTGRGNIQYF
DNA: TGTGCCTGGAATACCGGGAGGGGAAACATTCAGTACTTC

J: TRBJ1-5
size: NA
V: TRBV19
D: NA
CDR3: CASSISFRQDDQPQHF
DNA: TGTGCCAGTAGTATAAGCTTCCGACAGGACGATCAGCCCCAGCATTTT

J: TRBJ1-2
size: NA
V: TRBV14
D: NA
CDR3: CASSQRLEDYGYTF
DNA: TGTGCCAGCAGCCAAAGACTGGAGGACTATGGCTACACCTTC

J: TRBJ2-1
size: few
V: TRBV7-9
D: TRBD2
CDR3: CASSQGGLAGAGEQFF
DNA: TGTGCCAGCAGCCAAGGAGGACTAGCGGGAGCGGGTGAGCAGTTCTTC

J: TRBJ2-1
size: once
V: TRBV11-2
D: TRBD2
CDR3: CASSLTHPKPGTSGREQFF
DNA: TGTGCCAGCAGCTTAACCCACCCAAAACCGGGGACTAGCGGGAGAGAGCAGTTCTTC

J: TRBJ2-1
size: NA
V: TRBV10-1
D: TRBD2
CDR3: CASSPGVASGNNEQFF
DNA: TGCGCCAGCAGCCCTGGGGTGGCTAGCGGAAACAATGAGCAGTTCTTC

J: TRBJ2-7
size: NA
V: TRBV30
D: NA
CDR3: CAWTGTYEQYF
DNA: TGTGCCTGGACAGGAACCTACGAGCAGTACTTC

J: TRBJ2-3
size: NA
V: TRBV11-3
D: NA
CDR3: CASSPRSAASTDTQYF
DNA: TGTGCCAGCAGCCCCCGGTCGGCGGCTAGCACAGATACGCAGTATTTT

J: TRBJ1-2
size: NA
V: TRBV5-1
D: NA
CDR3: CASSLLQEGGYTF
DNA: TGCGCCAGCAGCCTCCTACAGGAGGGGGGCTACACCTTC